A selection of T cell receptor beta chains follows, all from one sample in a study of neurological immune-mediated disorders. TCRdb re-called the 5' RACE reads through MiXCR, storing one row per CDR3 protein. The repertoire has some 60,000 distinct CDR3 sequences, more than 7.5% of them found once; the top ten carry approximately 12%. Specimen: PBMCs. These receptors all come from a man aged 25-45 years in good health. The CDR3 runs from the conserved cysteine through the conserved F or W. A D gene is named only where the DNA matches it firmly. For some rows the clone size is stated as once, few or many, or as a class when expanded; others skip it.

cdr3_length j_call d_call clone_size v_call cdr3_nt cdr3_aa
13 TRBJ1-2 . many TRBV29-1 TGCAGCGTCGGACAGCCTCGGGTCTATGGCTACACCTTC CSVGQPRVYGYTF
14 TRBJ2-7 . many TRBV12-3/TRBV12-4 TGTGCCAGCAGTCCGACGCGGGCGTCCTACGAGCAGTACTTC CASSPTRASYEQYF
14 TRBJ2-1 TRBD2 once TRBV27 TGTGCCAGCAGCCCTGGACTAGAGGGCCATGAGCAGTTCTTC CASSPGLEGHEQFF
16 TRBJ2-4 TRBD2 many TRBV6-4 TGTGCCAGCAGTCCCCTAGCGGGAGGAGGCAAAAACATTCAGTACTTC CASSPLAGGGKNIQYF
14 TRBJ2-3 . many TRBV24-1 TGTGCCACCAGTTGGGCGGAGAGCACAGATACGCAGTATTTT CATSWAESTDTQYF
11 TRBJ2-5 . . TRBV11-2 TGTGCCAACAGACGGCCAGAGACCCAGTACTTC CANRRPETQYF
11 TRBJ1-1 . many TRBV11-2 TGTGCCAGCAGCTTAGGGACGGGAGCTTTCTTT CASSLGTGAFF
13 TRBJ2-1 . many TRBV6-1 TGTGCCAGCAACTCTGGGGTCATCGATGAGCAGTTCTTC CASNSGVIDEQFF
13 TRBJ1-2 . few TRBV27 TGTGCCAGCAGTTTCTCCGGTAGCGCTGGCTACACCTTC CASSFSGSAGYTF
14 TRBJ2-3 . . TRBV9 TGTGCCAGCAGCCCGCGGCCGACCACAGATACGCAGTATTTT CASSPRPTTDTQYF
15 TRBJ2-1 . many TRBV2 TGTGCCAGCAGCAAGACAGTCGCAACCTACAATGAGCAGTTCTTC CASSKTVATYNEQFF
11 TRBJ2-3 . many TRBV24-1 TGTGCCACTAGACGGGGGGATACGCAGTATTTT CATRRGDTQYF
15 TRBJ2-7 TRBD1 many TRBV12-3/TRBV12-4 TGTGCCAGCAGCCGCGACAGGGGGACCCGGGGTGAGCAGTACTTC CASSRDRGTRGEQYF
15 TRBJ1-2 . . TRBV5-1 TGCGCCAGCAGCTTGGAGGTCGGCGACAGCTATGGCTACACCTTC CASSLEVGDSYGYTF
14 TRBJ2-5 TRBD2 many TRBV20-1 TGCAGTGCTAGCAGGACTAGCGGGCAAGAGACCCAGTACTTC CSASRTSGQETQYF
15 TRBJ2-3 . many TRBV7-2 TGTGCCAGCAGCTTACGACCCCAAAGCACAGATACGCAGTATTTT CASSLRPQSTDTQYF